This T cell receptor beta chain was obtained from a study of cytomegalovirus exposure and HLA in healthy donors. Study summary: An earlier analysis identified 100 million to 130 million unique TCR beta sequences in about 180 million T cells. The study's findings and limits: Reportedly, fewer N-insertions than the roughly 600-donor mean appeared in an Asian-associated ancestry cluster in a later analysis. In a later analysis, TCR beta V- and J-gene trimming showed a link to a missense DCLRE1C variant. Prediction of most subjects' HLA-A and HLA-B alleles by TCR beta sequences was reportedly accurate.

To note about this clone: Its antigen is as yet unknown.

The PCR used 60 Vbeta and 13 Jbeta primers. TCRdb keeps only in-frame clones here, not all; method: immunoSEQ multiplex PCR. The sample holds approximately 100,000 clones, less than 80% seen once. Germline V gene sequence: CDR1 SGHTA, CDR2 FQGTGA. V shed 3 bases and J 3 bases; nucleotides not matched to a gene: 9. CDR3 length equals 16 residues. This sequence was found in a woman between 40 and 55 years old in good health and CMV-seropositive. V is TRBV7-3 and J is TRBJ2-3, with 7 positions matching TRBD2. The sequencing input was PBMCs. The CDR3 region has the DNA TGTGCCAGCAGCTTCGGGGGGAGGGGTAATACAGATACGCAGTATTTT. Translating it yields CASSFGGRGNTDTQYF.